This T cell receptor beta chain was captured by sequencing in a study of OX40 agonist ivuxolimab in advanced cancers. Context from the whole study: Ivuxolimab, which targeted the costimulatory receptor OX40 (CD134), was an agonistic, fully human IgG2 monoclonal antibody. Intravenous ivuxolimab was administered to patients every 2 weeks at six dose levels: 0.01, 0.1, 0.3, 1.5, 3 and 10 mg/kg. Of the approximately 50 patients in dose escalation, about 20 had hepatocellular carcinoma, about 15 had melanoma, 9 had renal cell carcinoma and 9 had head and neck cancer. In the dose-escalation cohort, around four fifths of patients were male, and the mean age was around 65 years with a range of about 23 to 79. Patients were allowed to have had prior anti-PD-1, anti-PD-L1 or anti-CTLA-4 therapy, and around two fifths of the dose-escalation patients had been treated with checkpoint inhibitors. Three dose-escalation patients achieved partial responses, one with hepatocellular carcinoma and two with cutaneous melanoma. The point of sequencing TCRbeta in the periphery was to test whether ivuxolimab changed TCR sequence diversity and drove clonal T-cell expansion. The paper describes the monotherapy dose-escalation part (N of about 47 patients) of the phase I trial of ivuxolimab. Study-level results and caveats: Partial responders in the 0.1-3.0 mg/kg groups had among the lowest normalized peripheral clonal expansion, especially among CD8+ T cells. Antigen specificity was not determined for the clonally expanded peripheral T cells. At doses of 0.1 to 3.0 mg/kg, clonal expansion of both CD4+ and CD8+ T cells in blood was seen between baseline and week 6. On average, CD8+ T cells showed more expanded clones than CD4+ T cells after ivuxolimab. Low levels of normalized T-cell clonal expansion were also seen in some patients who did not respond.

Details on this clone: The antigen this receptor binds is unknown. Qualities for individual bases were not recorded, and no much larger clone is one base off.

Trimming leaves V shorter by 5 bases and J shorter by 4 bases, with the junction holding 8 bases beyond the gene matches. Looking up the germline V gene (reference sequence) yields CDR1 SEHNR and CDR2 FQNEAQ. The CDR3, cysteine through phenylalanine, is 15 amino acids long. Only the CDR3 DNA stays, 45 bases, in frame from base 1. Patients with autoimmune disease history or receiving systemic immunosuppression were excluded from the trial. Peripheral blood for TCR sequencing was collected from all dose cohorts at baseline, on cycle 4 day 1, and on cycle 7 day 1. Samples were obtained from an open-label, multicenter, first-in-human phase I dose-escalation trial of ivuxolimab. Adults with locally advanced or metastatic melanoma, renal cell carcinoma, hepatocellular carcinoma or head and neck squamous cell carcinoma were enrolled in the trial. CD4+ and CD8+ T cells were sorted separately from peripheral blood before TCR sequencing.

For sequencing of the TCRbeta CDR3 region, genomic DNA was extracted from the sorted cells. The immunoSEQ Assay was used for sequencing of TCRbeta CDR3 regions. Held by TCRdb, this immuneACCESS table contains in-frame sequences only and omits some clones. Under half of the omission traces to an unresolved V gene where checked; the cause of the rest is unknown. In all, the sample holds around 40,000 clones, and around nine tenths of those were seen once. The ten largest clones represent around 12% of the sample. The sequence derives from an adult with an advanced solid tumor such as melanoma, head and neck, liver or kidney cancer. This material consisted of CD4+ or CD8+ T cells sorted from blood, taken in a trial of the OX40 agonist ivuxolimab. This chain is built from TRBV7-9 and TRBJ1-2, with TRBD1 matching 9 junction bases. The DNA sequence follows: TGTGCCAGCAGCGCGGACAGGGGCCGCGTCTATGGCTACACCTTC. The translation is CASSADRGRVYGYTF.